This T cell receptor beta chain comes out of a study of blood T cell repertoires in COVID-19. Study summary: Specimens from acute and convalescent COVID-19 originated in the United States, Italy and Spain. T cells, B-cell-depleted T cells, or PBMCs provided the cDNA or gDNA that served as material.

As handled by the study authors: Nucleated cell counts were estimated from reference gene primer amplification. Produced via immunoSEQ multiplex PCR; TCRdb's table is partial and in-frame only. V and J calls and clone size are given by that table; D and trimming were obtained from the DNA. The data show around 28,000 clones, about 80% seen once. This CDR3 spans 16 amino acids. V was shortened by 3 bases and J by 5 bases, with 20 bases between the two germline ends. Germline V gene lookup returns CDR1 SGDLS and CDR2 YYNGEE. V and J are TRBV9 and TRBJ2-5, with D perhaps TRBD1 (6 bases). Sample: peripheral blood. The TCR was taken from a man between 65 and 80 years old with acute or convalescent COVID-19. CDR3 loop: CASSASPGHLGETQYF. CDR3 coding DNA: TGTGCCAGCAGCGCTTCCCCGGGACACCTCGGGGAGACCCAGTACTTC. The variable domain in full, with the rest retrieved from reference TRBV9 and TRBJ2-5, is DSGVTQTPKHLITATGQRVTLRCSPRSGDLSVYWYQQSLDQGLQFLIQYYNGEERAKGNILERFSAQQFPDLHSELNLSSLELGDSALYFCASSASPGHLGETQYFGPGTRLLVL.